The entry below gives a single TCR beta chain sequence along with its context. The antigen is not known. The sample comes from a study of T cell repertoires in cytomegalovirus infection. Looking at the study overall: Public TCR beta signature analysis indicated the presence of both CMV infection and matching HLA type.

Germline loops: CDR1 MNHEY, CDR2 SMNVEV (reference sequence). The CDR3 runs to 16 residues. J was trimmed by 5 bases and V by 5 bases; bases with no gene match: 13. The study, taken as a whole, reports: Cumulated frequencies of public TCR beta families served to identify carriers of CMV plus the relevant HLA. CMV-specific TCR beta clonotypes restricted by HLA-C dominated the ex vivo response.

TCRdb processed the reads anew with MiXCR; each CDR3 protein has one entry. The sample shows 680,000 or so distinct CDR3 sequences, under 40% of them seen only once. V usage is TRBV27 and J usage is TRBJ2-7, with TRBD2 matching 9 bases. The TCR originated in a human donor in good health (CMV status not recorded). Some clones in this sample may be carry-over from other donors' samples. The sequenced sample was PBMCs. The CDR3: CASSEQAGGDPNEQYF. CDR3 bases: TGTGCCAGCAGTGAACAAGCGGGGGGCGACCCCAACGAGCAGTACTTC.